These 12 T cell receptor beta chains were sequenced from one sample in a study of cytotoxic CD8 clonotypes in ibrutinib-treated CLL. Clones were sequenced by immunoSEQ multiplex PCR, and TCRdb holds only the in-frame ones, with some missing. The repertoire includes approximately 25,000 clones, approximately 67% of them detected once, and roughly half sits in the top ten. The sequences come from PBMCs, collected at disease progression, from a patient treated with ibrutinib. These TCRs come from a human donor with chronic lymphocytic leukemia.

The chain joins TRBV6-5 to TRBJ1-4, with TRBD1 matching 7 bases. This CDR3 has 14 residues. Trimming took 6 bases from V and 11 from J; bases not matched to a gene: 12. Germline CDR1 reads MNHEY; CDR2 reads SVGAGI. This CDR3 is CASSRSTGERKLFF. The CDR3 DNA reads as TGTGCCAGCAGCCGCAGCACAGGGGAACGGAAACTGTTTTTT.

This clone was seen many times. This chain uses TRBV7-6 with TRBJ2-1; D perhaps matches TRBD2 (5 bases). CDR3 size: 16 residues. Germline loops: CDR1 SGHVS, CDR2 FNYEAQ. Trimming took 5 bases from V and 8 from J, leaving 22 bases between them. The CDR3 sequence: CASSPPRGGTFDEQFF. CDR3 coding DNA: TGTGCCAGCAGCCCGCCTCGGGGTGGCACGTTCGATGAGCAGTTCTTC.

J is TRBJ1-2 and V is TRBV5-1, with 7 bases lining up with TRBD1. The V gene end was trimmed by 0 bases and the J gene end by 1 base; junction bases not matched to a gene: 0. CDR1 SGHRS and CDR2 YFSETQ come from the germline V gene. The CDR3 is 14 residues long. As DNA, the CDR3 is TGCGCCAGCAGCTTGGGGGACAGTAACTATGGCTACACCTTC. It specifies CASSLGDSNYGYTF. Together with reference TRBV5-1 and TRBJ1-2, the CDR3 gives the full variable domain: KAGVTQTPRYLIKTRGQQVTLSCSPISGHRSVSWYQQTPGQGLQFLFEYFSETQRNKGNFPGRFSGRQFSNSRSEMNVSTLELGDSALYLCASSLGDSNYGYTFGSGTRLTVV.

The chain employs TRBV7-9 and TRBJ2-7, with TRBD1 matching over 7 bases. In germline, CDR1 is SEHNR, CDR2 FQNEAQ (reference sequence). V trimming: 3 bases; J trimming: 2 bases; junction bases outside the gene matches: 4. The CDR3 runs to 14 residues. The DNA of the CDR3 is TGTGCCAGCAGCTTTAACAGGGGACCCTACGAGCAGTACTTC. As protein: CASSFNRGPYEQYF.

This clone was seen only a few times. The rearrangement joins TRBV4-1 to TRBJ2-7; 9 bases agree with TRBD1. The CDR3 has 19 residues. V trimming: 0 bases; J trimming: 5 bases; junction bases outside the gene matches: 17. Per the germline V gene, CDR1 is MGHRA and CDR2 is YSYEKL. CDR3 sequence (DNA): TGCGCCAGCAGCCAAGATATAACGGGACAGGGAATGAATAGAGACGAGCAGTACTTC. This encodes CASSQDITGQGMNRDEQYF.

The chain combines TRBV7-6 with TRBJ2-1; TRBD2 might be the D (7 bases). The CDR3 spans 14 residues. V lost 3 bases, J lost 6 bases, and 12 bases lay in between. Germline CDR1 is SGHVS and CDR2 is FNYEAQ. The CDR3: CASSLDGGRNEQFF. DNA for the CDR3: TGTGCCAGCAGCTTGGACGGGGGGCGCAATGAGCAGTTCTTC.

The rearrangement links TRBV27 to TRBJ1-2; D unclear. Trimming shortened V by 1 base and J by 4 bases, and 7 bases separated the two germline ends. CDR3 length: 13 residues. The germline gives CDR1 MNHEY, CDR2 SMNVEV (reference sequence). The CDR3 is CASSLLSGYGYTF. The CDR3 DNA reads TGTGCCAGCAGTTTATTATCCGGCTATGGCTACACCTTC.

The V call is TRBV4-1, the J call TRBJ1-3; D is possibly TRBD1 (6 bases). Trimming took off 1 base at V and 5 bases at J, with 12 bases between the two ends. Germline CDR1 reads MGHRA; CDR2 reads YSYEKL. The CDR3 is 15 amino acids. The CDR3: CASSQVGGARNTIYF. CDR3 nucleotide sequence: TGCGCCAGCAGCCAAGTTGGGGGCGCAAGAAACACCATATATTTT.

J is TRBJ1-6 and V is TRBV4-2; 7 nucleotides agree with TRBD1. CDR3 length: 14 amino acids. Germline V gene lookup returns CDR1 LGHNA and CDR2 YNFKEQ. The J segment lost 6 bases and the V segment lost 3 bases, leaving 2 bases of the junction unmatched. The DNA of the CDR3 is TGTGCCAGCAGCCAGGACAGGCGTAATTCACCCCTCCACTTT. Amino acids: CASSQDRRNSPLHF.

The chain employs TRBV7-2 and TRBJ2-5; the match to TRBD1 covers 7 bases. This CDR3 spans 14 amino acids. Germline V CDR1 and CDR2: SGHTA, FQGNSA. V shed 0 bases, J shed 5 bases, and the junction held 3 bases outside the gene matches. The CDR3 spells CASSLAGGWETQYF. The DNA of the CDR3 is TGTGCCAGCAGCTTAGCAGGGGGCTGGGAGACCCAGTACTTC.

The V gene is TRBV29-1, the J gene TRBJ2-5; D is uncertain. V was trimmed by 8 bases and J by 2 bases, leaving 18 bases between them. The germline gives CDR1 SQVTM, CDR2 ANQGSEA. CDR3 length equals 14 residues. The CDR3 region has the DNA TGCAGCTCGACTGGCAGGAATCCTCAAGAGACCCAGTACTTC. Protein product: CSSTGRNPQETQYF.

This chain uses TRBV7-9 with TRBJ2-7, with D possibly being TRBD2 (6 bases). V was shortened by 4 bases and J by 2 bases, with 12 bases between the two germline ends. The CDR3 covers 14 residues. From germline, CDR1 is SEHNR and CDR2 FQNEAQ (reference sequence). CDR3 in amino acids: CASSYPWGAYEQYF. CDR3 in DNA: TGTGCCAGCAGCTACCCGTGGGGGGCCTACGAGCAGTACTTC. Using reference TRBV7-9 and TRBJ2-7 for the parts outside the CDR3, the full variable domain is DTGVSQNPRHKITKRGQNVTFRCDPISEHNRLYWYRQTLGQGPEFLTYFQNEAQLEKSRLLSDRFSAERPKGSFSTLEIQRTEQGDSAMYLCASSYPWGAYEQYFGPGTRLTVT.